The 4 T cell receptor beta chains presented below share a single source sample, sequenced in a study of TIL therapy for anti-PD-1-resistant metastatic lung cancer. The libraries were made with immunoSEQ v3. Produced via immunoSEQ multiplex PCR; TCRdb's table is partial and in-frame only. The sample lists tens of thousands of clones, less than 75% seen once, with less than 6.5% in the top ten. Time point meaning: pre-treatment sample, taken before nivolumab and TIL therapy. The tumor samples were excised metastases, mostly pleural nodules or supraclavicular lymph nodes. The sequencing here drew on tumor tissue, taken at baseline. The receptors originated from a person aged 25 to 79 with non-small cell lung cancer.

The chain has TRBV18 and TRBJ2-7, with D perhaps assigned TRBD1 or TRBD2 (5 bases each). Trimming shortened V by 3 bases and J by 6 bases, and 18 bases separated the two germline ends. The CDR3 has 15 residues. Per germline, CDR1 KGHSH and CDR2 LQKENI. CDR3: CASSPRTQGGGEQYF. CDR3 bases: TGTGCCAGCTCACCCCGCACCCAGGGTGGGGGCGAGCAGTACTTC.

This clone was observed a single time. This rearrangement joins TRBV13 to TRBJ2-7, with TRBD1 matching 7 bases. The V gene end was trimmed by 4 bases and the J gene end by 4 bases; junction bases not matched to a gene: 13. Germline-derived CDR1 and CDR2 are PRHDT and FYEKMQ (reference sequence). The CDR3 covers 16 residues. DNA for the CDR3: TGTGCCAGCAGCTCGAGGGACAGCGTCTTAGGGTACGAGCAGTACTTC. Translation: CASSSRDSVLGYEQYF.

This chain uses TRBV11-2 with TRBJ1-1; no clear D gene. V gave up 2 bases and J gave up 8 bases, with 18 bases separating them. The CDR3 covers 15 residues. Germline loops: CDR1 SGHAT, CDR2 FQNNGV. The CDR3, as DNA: TGTGCCAGCAGCTTACCCCCTAAGGGCCACGGGGAAGCTTTCTTT. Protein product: CASSLPPKGHGEAFF.

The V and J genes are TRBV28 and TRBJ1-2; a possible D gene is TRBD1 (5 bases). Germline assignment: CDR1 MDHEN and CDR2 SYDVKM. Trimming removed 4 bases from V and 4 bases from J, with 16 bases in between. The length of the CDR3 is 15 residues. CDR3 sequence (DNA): TGTGCCAGCAGTTCCCCGGGGGGGTTGGGCTATGGCTACACCTTC. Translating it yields CASSSPGGLGYGYTF.